One and the same sample provided the 5 T cell receptor beta chains below, sequenced in a study of CD8 T cells in Susac syndrome. Random-hexamer reverse transcription was applied to roughly 0.45 to 1 ug RNA. TCRdb itself ran the immunoSEQ multiplex PCR reads through MiXCR, one entry per CDR3 protein. Of around 130,000 distinct CDR3 sequences in the sample, under 95% were seen once. The sequencing input was CD8+ T cells from PBMCs. The receptors shown here come from a human donor with multiple sclerosis.

The chain has TRBV19 and TRBJ1-1; no clear D. Germline V CDR1 and CDR2: LNHDA, SQIVND (reference sequence). This CDR3 region has 12 residues. The V and J ends lost 4 bases and 6 bases respectively, with 9 bases between them. CDR3 sequence (DNA): TGTGCCAGTAGTACCGATTCACCTGAAGCTTTCTTT. This translates into CASSTDSPEAFF. Looking up the rest from reference TRBV19 and TRBJ1-1 gives the full variable domain: DGGITQSPKYLFRKEGQNVTLSCEQNLNHDAMYWYRQDPGQGLRLIYYSQIVNDFQKGDIAEGYSVSREKKESFPLTVTSAQKNPTAFYLCASSTDSPEAFFGQGTRLTVV.

The rearrangement joins TRBV30 to TRBJ2-7, with D perhaps matching TRBD2 (5 bases). CDR3 length: 13 residues. Germline CDR1 is GTSNPN and CDR2 is SVGIG (reference sequence). V lost 1 base and J 3 bases, leaving 10 bases between the germline ends. CDR3 residues: CAWSAIARYEQYF. CDR3 DNA: TGTGCCTGGAGTGCAATAGCGCGCTACGAGCAGTACTTC. The variable domain in full, completed from reference TRBV30 and TRBJ2-7, reads SQTIHQWPATLVQPVGSPLSLECTVEGTSNPNLYWYRQAAGRGLQLLFYSVGIGQISSEVPQNLSASRPQDRQFILSSKKLLLSDSGFYLCAWSAIARYEQYFGPGTRLTVT.

The chain employs TRBV27 and TRBJ1-5; no definite D call. V dropped 5 bases and J dropped 11 bases, with 16 bases sitting between them. CDR1 and CDR2 from the germline V gene are MNHEY and SMNVEV (reference sequence). This CDR3 has 13 residues. The CDR3 here is CASSVDGERAQHF. The CDR3, as DNA: TGTGCCAGCAGTGTGGACGGGGAGAGGGCCCAGCATTTT.

J is TRBJ2-7 and V is TRBV27; 8 bases are shared with TRBD2. This CDR3 is built from 14 residues. The trim removed 3 bases at V and 5 bases at J, leaving 6 bases unmatched. Germline values: CDR1 MNHEY, CDR2 SMNVEV (reference sequence). CDR3 region: CASSLYSGTNEQYF. CDR3 bases: TGTGCCAGCAGTTTGTATAGCGGGACCAACGAGCAGTACTTC.

The V and J genes are TRBV6-2 or TRBV6-3 and TRBJ2-2; D might be TRBD1 or TRBD2, each matching 5 bases. The V gene's germline CDR1 is MNHEY and CDR2 SVGEGT. This CDR3 contains 11 residues. Trimming took 6 bases from V and 11 from J, leaving 10 bases between them. The CDR3 DNA follows: TGTGCCAGCAGAACCGGGGCCGAGCTGTTTTTT. It is translated as CASRTGAELFF.